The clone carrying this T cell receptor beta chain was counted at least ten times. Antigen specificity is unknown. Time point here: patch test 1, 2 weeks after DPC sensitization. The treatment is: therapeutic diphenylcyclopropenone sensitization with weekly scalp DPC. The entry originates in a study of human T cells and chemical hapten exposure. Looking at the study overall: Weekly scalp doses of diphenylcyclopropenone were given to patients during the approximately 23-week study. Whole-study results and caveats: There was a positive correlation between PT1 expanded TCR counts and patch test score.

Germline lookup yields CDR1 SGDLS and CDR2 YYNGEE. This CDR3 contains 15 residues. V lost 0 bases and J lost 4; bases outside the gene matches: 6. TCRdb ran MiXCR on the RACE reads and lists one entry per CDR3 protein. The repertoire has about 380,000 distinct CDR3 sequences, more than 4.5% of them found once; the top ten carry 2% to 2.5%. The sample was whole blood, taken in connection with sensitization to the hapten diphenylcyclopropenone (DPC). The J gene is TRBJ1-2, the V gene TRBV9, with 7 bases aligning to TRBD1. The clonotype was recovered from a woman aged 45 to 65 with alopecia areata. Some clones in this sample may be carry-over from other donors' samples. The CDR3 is CASSVDMGQIYGYTF. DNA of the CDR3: TGTGCCAGCAGCGTAGATATGGGACAGATCTATGGCTACACCTTC.